The clone carrying this T cell receptor (beta chain) was recorded many times. Its matching antigen is unknown. This CDR3 is 15 amino acids long. J gave up 5 bases and V 5 bases, and 9 bases lay outside the gene matches. Germline CDR1 reads SGHRS; CDR2 reads YFSETQ. Preparation of TCR beta libraries was done by quantitative 5'-RACE with molecular barcodes. TCRdb itself ran the 5' RACE reads through MiXCR, one entry per CDR3 protein. The sample has some 130,000 distinct CDR3 sequences, roughly 6.6% seen once. The data were taken from a study of CD8 T cells in ankylosing spondylitis. Study outcomes and limitations: Clones linked with disease were CD8+ and fairly uncommon in the peripheral blood. Among TCR beta sequences, a motif of eight or nine highly homologous variants appeared characteristic of ankylosing spondylitis blood. Significantly higher representation of disease-linked clones was reported for matched ankylosing spondylitis synovial fluid.

Sample: blood, either unsorted or a sorted T cell fraction (not recorded which). This chain uses TRBV5-1 with TRBJ1-1; 10 bases are a match to TRBD1. The sequence came from a female donor with ankylosing spondylitis or in good health (not recorded which). The CDR3 here is CASSSPGQGMTEAFF. In DNA, the CDR3 is TGCGCCAGCAGTTCGCCGGGACAGGGGATGACTGAAGCTTTCTTT.